The source of this TCR beta chain is a study of blood T cell repertoires in COVID-19. This CDR3 has 15 residues. The junction had 7 bases not matched to a gene; V was cut back by 0 bases and J by 7 bases. The V gene's germline CDR1 is SGHRS and CDR2 YFSETQ. The protocol was immunoSEQ multiplex PCR, while the TCRdb copy is restricted to in-frame clones and leaves out a portion. Among 250,000 to 400,000 clones listed, 85% were seen once. The genes are TRBV5-1 and TRBJ2-1; 7 positions match TRBD2. This clonotype was obtained from a woman in her thirties who had been exposed to COVID-19. The sample taken for sequencing was PBMCs or T cells enriched from blood (not recorded which). CDR3 DNA: TGCGCCAGCAGCTTGGTGTGGGGAGGGGATAATGAGCAGTTCTTC. Its translation: CASSLVWGGDNEQFF.